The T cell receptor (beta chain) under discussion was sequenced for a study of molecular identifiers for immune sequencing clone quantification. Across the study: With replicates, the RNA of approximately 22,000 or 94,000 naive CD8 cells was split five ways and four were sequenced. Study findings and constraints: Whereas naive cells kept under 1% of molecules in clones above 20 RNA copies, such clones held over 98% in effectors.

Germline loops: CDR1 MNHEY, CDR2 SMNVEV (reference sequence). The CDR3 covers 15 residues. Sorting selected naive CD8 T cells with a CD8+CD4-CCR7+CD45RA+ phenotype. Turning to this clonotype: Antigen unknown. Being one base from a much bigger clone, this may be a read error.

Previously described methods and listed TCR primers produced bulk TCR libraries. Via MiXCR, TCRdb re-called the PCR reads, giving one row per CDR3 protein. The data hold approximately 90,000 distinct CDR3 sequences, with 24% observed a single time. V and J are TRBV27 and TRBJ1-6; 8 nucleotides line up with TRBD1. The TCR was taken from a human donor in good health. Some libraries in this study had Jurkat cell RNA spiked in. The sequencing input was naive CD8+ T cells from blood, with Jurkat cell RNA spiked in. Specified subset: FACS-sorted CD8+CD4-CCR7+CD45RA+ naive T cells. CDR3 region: CVSSPGTGGISPLHF. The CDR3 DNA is TGTGTCAGCAGCCCGGGAACAGGGGGAATTTCACCCCTCCACTTT.